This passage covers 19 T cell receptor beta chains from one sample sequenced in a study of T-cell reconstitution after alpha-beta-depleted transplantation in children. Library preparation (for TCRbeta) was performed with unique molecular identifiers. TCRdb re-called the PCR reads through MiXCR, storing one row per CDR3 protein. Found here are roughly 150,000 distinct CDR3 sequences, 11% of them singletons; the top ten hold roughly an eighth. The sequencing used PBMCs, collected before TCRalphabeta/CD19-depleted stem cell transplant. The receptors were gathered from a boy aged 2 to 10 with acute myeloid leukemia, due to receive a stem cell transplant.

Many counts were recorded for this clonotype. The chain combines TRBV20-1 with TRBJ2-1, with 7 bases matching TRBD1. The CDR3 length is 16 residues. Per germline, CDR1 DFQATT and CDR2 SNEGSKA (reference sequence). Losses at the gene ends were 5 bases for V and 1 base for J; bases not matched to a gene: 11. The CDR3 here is CSARVGTAVSYNEQFF. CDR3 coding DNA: TGCAGTGCTCGTGTTGGGACAGCCGTTTCCTACAATGAGCAGTTCTTC.

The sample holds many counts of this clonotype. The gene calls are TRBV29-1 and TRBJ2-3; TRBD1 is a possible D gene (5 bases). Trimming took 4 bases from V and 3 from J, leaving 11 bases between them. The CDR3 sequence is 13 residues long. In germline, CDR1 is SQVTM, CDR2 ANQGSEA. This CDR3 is CSVGWGLTDTQYF. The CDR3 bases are TGCAGCGTTGGTTGGGGCTTAACAGATACGCAGTATTTT.

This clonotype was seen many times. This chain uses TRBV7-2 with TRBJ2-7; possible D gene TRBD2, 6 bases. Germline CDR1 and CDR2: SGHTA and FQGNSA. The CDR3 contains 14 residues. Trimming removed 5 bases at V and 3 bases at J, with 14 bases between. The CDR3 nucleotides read TGTGCCAGCAGCCCGGGGACTGGTTACTACGAGCAGTACGTC. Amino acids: CASSPGTGYYEQYV.

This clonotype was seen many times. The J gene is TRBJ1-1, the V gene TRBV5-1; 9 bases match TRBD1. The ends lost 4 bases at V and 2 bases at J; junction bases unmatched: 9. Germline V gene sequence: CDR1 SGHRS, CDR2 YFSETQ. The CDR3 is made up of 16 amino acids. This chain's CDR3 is CASSAGTGLINTEAFF. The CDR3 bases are TGCGCCAGCAGCGCCGGGACAGGGTTAATCAACACTGAAGCTTTCTTT.

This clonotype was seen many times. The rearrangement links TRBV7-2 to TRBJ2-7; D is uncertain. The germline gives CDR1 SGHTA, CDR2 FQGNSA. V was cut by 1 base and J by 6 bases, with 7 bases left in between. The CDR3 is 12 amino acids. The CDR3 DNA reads TGTGCCAGCAGCTTAGTCAGAGCCGAGCAGTACTTC. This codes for CASSLVRAEQYF. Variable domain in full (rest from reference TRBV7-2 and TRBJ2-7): GAGVSQSPSNKVTEKGKDVELRCDPISGHTALYWYRQSLGQGLEFLIYFQGNSAPDKSGLPSDRFSAERTGGSVSTLTIQRTQQEDSAVYLCASSLVRAEQYFGPGTRLTVT.

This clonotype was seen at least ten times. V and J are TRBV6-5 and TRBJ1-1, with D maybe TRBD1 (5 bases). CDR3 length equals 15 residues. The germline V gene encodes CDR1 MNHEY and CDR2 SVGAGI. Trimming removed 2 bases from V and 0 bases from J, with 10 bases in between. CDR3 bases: TGTGCCAGCAGTTACCGGTACAGGATGAACACTGAAGCTTTCTTT. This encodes CASSYRYRMNTEAFF.

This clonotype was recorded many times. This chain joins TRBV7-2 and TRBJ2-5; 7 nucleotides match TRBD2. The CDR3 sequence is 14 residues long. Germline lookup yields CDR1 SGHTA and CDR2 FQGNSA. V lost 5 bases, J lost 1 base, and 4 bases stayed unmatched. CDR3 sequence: CASSPRLAQETQYF. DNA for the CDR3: TGTGCCAGCAGCCCGCGACTAGCCCAAGAGACCCAGTACTTC.

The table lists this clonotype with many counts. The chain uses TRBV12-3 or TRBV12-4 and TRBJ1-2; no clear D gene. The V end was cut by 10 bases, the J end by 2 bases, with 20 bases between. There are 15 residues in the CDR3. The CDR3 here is CATKYLDGINYGYTF. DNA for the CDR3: TGTGCCACCAAGTATCTCGACGGTATCAACTATGGCTACACCTTC.

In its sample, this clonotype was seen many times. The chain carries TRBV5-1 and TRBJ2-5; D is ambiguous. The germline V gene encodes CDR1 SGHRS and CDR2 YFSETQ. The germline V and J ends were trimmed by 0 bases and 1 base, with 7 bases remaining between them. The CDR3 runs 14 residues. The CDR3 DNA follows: TGCGCCAGCAGCTTGGGGACGGTCCAAGAGACCCAGTACTTC. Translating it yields CASSLGTVQETQYF.

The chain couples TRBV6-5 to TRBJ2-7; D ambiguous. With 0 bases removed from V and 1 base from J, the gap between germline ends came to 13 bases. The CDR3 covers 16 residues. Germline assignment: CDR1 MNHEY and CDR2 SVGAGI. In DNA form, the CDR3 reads TGTGCCAGCAGTTACTCACGCACCACCTCATCCTACGAGCAGTACGTC. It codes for CASSYSRTTSSYEQYV.

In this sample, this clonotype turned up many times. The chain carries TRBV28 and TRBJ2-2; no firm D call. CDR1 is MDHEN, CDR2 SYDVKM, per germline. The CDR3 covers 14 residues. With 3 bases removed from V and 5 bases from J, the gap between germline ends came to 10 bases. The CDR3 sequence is CASSFGRRTGELFF. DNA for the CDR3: TGTGCCAGCAGTTTTGGCAGGCGTACCGGGGAGCTGTTTTTT.

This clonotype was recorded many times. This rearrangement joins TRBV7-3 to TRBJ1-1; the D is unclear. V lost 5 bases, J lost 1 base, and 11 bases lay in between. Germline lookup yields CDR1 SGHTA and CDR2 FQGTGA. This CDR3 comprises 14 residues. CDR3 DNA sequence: TGTGCCAGCAGCCAGGACGGACCGAACACTGAAGCTTTCTTT. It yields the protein CASSQDGPNTEAFF.

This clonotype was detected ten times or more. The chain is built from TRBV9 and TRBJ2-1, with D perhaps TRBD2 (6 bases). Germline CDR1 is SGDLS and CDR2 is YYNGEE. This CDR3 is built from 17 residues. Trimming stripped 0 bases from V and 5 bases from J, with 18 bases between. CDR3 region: CASSVDPGVGGNNEQFF. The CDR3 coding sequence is TGTGCCAGCAGCGTAGATCCTGGGGTGGGCGGGAACAATGAGCAGTTCTTC.

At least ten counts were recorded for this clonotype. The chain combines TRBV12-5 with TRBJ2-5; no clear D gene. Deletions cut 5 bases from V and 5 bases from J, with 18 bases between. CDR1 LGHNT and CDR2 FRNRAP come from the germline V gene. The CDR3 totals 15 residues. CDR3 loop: CASGGAQVRVETQYF. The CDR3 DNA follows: TGTGCTAGTGGTGGCGCCCAGGTTAGGGTCGAGACCCAGTACTTC.

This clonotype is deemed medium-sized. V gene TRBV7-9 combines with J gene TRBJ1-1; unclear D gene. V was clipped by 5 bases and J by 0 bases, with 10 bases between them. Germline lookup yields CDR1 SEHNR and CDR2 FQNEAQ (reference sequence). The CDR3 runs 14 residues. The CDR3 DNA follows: TGTGCCAGCAGCCCCCTGCGGATGAACACTGAAGCTTTCTTT. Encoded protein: CASSPLRMNTEAFF. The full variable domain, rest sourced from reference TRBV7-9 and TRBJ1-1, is DTGVSQNPRHKITKRGQNVTFRCDPISEHNRLYWYRQTLGQGPEFLTYFQNEAQLEKSRLLSDRFSAERPKGSFSTLEIQRTEQGDSAMYLCASSPLRMNTEAFFGQGTRLTVV.

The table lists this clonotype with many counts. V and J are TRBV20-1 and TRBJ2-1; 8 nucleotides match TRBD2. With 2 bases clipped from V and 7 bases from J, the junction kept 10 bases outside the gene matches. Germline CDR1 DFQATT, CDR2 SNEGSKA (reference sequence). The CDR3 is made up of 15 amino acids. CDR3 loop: CSARPGLEAWNEQFF. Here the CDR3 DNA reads TGCAGTGCTAGACCGGGACTAGAGGCATGGAATGAGCAGTTCTTC.

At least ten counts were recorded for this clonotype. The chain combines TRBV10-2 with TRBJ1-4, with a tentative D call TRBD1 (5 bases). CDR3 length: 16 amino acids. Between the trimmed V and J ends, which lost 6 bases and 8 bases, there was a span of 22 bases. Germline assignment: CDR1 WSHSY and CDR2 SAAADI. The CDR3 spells CASRDNRRARGEKLFF. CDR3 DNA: TGCGCCAGCAGGGACAATCGGCGAGCGCGTGGAGAAAAACTGTTTTTT.

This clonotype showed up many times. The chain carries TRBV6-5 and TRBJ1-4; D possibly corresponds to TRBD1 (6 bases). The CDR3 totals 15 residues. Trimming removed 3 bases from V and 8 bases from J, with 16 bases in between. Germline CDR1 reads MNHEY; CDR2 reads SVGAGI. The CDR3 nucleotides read TGTGCCAGCAGTTATCCCCAGGGGCTGGGCGAAAAACTGTTTTTT. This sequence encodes CASSYPQGLGEKLFF.

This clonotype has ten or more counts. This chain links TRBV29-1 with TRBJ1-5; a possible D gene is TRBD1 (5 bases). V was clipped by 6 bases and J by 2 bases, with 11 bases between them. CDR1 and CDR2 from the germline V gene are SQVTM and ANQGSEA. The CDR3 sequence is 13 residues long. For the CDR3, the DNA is TGCAGCGTCGCCCAGGGCGGCAATCAGCCCCAGCATTTT. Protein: CSVAQGGNQPQHF.